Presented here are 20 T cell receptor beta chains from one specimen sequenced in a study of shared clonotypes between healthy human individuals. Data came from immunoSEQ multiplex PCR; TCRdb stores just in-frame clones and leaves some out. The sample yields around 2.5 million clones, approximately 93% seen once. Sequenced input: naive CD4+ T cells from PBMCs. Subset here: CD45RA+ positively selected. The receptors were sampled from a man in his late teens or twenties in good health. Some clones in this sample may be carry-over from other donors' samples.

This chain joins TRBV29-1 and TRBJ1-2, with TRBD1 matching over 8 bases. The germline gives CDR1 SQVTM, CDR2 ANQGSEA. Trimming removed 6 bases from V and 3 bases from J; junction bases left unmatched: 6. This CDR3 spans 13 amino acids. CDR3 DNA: TGCAGCGTAAGGACAGGGAGGGACTATGGCTACACCTTC. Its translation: CSVRTGRDYGYTF.

This chain's CDR3 is CASSYSGRRDTGELFF. CDR3 sequence (DNA): TGTGCCAGTAGTTACAGCGGGAGGCGAGACACCGGGGAGCTGTTTTTT. This chain joins TRBV19 and TRBJ2-2; 9 positions match TRBD2. Germline assignment: CDR1 LNHDA and CDR2 SQIVND (reference sequence). V lost 5 bases to trimming and J lost 3 bases; unmatched junction nucleotides: 7. The CDR3 loop spans 16 amino acids.

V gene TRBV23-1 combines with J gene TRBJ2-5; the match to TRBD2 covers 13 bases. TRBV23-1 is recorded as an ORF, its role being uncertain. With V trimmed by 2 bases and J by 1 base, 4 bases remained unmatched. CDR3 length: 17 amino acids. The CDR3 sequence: CASSQGLAGDPQETQYF. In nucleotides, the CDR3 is TGCGCCAGCAGTCAAGGACTAGCGGGAGACCCCCAAGAGACCCAGTACTTC.

The CDR3 DNA reads TGTGCCTGGAGGATGTATGGGACGGCCTACGAGCAGTACTTC. Its protein product is CAWRMYGTAYEQYF. The rearrangement joins TRBV30 to TRBJ2-7; D tentatively fits TRBD1 or TRBD2 (5 bases each). Germline V gene lookup returns CDR1 GTSNPN and CDR2 SVGIG (reference sequence). V lost 3 bases to trimming and J lost 2 bases, with 14 bases between them. This CDR3 is 14 amino acids long.

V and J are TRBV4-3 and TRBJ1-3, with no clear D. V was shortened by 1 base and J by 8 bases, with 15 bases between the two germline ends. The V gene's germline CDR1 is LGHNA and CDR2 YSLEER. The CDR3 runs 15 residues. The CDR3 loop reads CASSQGSYGLDTIYF. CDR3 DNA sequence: TGCGCCAGCAGCCAAGGGTCCTACGGTTTGGACACCATATATTTT.

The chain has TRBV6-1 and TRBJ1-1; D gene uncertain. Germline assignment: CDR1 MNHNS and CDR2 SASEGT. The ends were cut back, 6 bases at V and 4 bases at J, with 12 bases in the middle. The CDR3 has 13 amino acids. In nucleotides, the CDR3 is TGTGCCAGCAGGGAGACATCTGGCACTGAAGCTTTCTTT. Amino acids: CASRETSGTEAFF.

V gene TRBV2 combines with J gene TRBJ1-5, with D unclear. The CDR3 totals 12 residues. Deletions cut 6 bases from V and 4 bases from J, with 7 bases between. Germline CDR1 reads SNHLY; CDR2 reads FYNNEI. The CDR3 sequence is CASSGVNQPQHF. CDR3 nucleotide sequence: TGTGCCAGCAGCGGGGTAAATCAGCCCCAGCATTTT.

CDR3 sequence reads: CASSYRRERSYNEQFF. The CDR3 bases are TGTGCCAGCAGCTACCGGCGGGAGAGATCCTACAATGAGCAGTTCTTC. This rearrangement joins TRBV7-9 to TRBJ2-1, with 7 bases aligning to TRBD2. V was pared by 4 bases and J by 1 base, with 7 bases of the junction left unmatched. The CDR3 contains 16 residues. Germline V lookup: CDR1 SEHNR, CDR2 FQNEAQ (reference sequence).

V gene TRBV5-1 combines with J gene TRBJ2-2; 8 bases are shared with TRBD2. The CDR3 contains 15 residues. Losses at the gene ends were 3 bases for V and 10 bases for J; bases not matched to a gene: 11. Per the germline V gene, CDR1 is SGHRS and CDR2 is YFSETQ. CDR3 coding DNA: TGCGCCAGCAGCTCCGGGGGGGGGCGCCTGGAGGAGCTGTTTTTT. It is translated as CASSSGGGRLEELFF.

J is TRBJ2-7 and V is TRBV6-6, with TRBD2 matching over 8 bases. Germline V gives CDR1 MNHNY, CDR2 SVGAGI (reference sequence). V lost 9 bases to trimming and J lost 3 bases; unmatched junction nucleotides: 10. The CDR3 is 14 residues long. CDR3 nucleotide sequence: TGTGCCAGTATCCCGTCGGCGGGAGGCTACGAGCAGTACTTC. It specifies CASIPSAGGYEQYF.

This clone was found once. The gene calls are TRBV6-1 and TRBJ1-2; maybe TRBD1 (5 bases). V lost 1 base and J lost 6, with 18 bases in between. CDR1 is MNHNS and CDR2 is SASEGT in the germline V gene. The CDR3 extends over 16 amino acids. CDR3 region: CASSEGRGSHHNGYTF. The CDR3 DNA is TGTGCCAGCAGTGAAGGAAGGGGCAGCCACCATAATGGCTACACCTTC.

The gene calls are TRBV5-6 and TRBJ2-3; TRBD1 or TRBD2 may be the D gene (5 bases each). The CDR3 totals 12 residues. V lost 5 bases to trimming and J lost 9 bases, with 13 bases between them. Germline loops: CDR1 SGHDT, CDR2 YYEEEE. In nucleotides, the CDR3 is TGTGCCAGCAGGAGGGACCCAGGGACGCAGTATTTT. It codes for CASRRDPGTQYF.

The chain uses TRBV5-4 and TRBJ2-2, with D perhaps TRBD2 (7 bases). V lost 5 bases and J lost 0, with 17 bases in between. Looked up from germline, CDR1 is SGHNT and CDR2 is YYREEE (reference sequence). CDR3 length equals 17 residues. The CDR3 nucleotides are TGTGCCAGCAGTCTGGCCGGGGGGCCCTCGAACACCGGGGAGCTGTTTTTT. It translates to CASSLAGGPSNTGELFF. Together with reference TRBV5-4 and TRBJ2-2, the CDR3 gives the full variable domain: ETGVTQSPTHLIKTRGQQVTLRCSSQSGHNTVSWYQQALGQGPQFIFQYYREEENGRGNFPPRFSGLQFPNYSSELNVNALELDDSALYLCASSLAGGPSNTGELFFGEGSRLTVL.

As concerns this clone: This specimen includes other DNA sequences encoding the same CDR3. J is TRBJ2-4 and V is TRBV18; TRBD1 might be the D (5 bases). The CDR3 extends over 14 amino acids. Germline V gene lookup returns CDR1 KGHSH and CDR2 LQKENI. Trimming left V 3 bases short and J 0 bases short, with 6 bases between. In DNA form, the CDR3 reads TGTGCCAGCTCACCGGACATAGCCAAAAACATTCAGTACTTC. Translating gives CASSPDIAKNIQYF.

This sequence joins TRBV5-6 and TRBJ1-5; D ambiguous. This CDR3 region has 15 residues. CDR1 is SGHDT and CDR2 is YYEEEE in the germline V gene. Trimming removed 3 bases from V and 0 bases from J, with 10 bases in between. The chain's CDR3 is CASSSTLYSNQPQHF. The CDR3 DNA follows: TGTGCCAGCAGCTCTACCCTCTATAGCAATCAGCCCCAGCATTTT.

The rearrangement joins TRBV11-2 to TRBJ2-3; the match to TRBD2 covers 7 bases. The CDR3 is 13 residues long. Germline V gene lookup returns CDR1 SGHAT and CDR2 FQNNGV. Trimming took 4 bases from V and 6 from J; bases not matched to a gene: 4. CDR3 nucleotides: TGTGCCAGCAGCTCGGGACTATTGGATACGCAGTATTTT. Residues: CASSSGLLDTQYF.

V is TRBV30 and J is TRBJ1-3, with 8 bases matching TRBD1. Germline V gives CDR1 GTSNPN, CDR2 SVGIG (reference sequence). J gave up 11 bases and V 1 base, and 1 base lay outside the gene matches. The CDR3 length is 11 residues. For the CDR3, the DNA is TGTGCCTGGAGTGGACAGGGGCCCATATATTTT. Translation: CAWSGQGPIYF.

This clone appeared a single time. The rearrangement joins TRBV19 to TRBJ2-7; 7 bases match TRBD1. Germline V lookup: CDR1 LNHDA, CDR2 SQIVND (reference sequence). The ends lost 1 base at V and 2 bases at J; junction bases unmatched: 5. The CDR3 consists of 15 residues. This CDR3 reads CASSIAGTETYEQYF. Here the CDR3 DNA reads TGTGCCAGTAGTATAGCGGGGACAGAGACCTACGAGCAGTACTTC.

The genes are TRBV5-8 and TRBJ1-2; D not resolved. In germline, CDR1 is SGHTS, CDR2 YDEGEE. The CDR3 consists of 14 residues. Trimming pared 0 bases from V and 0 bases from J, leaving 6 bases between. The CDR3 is CASSLVGSNYGYTF. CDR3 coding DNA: TGTGCCAGCAGCTTGGTTGGATCTAACTATGGCTACACCTTC.

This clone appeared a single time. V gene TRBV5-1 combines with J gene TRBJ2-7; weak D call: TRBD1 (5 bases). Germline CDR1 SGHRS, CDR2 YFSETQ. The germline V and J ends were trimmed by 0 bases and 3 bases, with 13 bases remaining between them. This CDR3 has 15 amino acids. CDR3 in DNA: TGCGCCAGCAGCTTGGTAGGGGTCCCTTTCTACGAGCAGTACTTC. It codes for CASSLVGVPFYEQYF. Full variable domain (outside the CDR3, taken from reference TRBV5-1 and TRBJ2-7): KAGVTQTPRYLIKTRGQQVTLSCSPISGHRSVSWYQQTPGQGLQFLFEYFSETQRNKGNFPGRFSGRQFSNSRSEMNVSTLELGDSALYLCASSLVGVPFYEQYFGPGTRLTVT.